Here is one T cell receptor beta chain with its context. The antigen is not known. Assay used: immunoSEQ multiplex PCR; TCRdb lists only in-frame clones, some missing. The table has 55,000 to 75,000 clones, around 93% seen once; the top ten hold roughly 5.2%. This sample is part of a study of cytomegalovirus exposure and HLA in healthy donors. Study summary: It was reported in a later analysis that the approximately 120 validation repertoires used the same platform as the 666 first-cohort repertoires.

Study-wide points: In vitro work confirmed that a few CMV-associated chains recognize CMV antigens. It was found in a later analysis that first-cohort TCR clusters tended to co-occur in the 120 validation repertoires. Reports showed the classifier diagnosing cytomegalovirus status with high specificity and sensitivity.

In germline, CDR1 is SQVTM, CDR2 ANQGSEA. The CDR3 is made up of 12 amino acids. V shed 6 bases and J shed 4 bases, with 12 bases lying between them. The clonotype originates from a man aged 18 to 29 in good health and CMV-seropositive. Specimen: PBMCs. The rearrangement uses TRBV29-1 and TRBJ2-5; D might be TRBD1 (5 bases). This chain's CDR3 is CSVTTARETQYF. The DNA for the CDR3 is TGCAGCGTAACGACAGCGAGAGAGACCCAGTACTTC.